A selection of T cell receptor beta chains follows, all from one sample in a study of cytomegalovirus exposure and HLA in healthy donors. Some clones are missing from TCRdb's copy, which holds only in-frame ones; the method was immunoSEQ multiplex PCR. The sample records around 150,000 clones, approximately 88% being singletons. Sequencing was carried out using PBMCs. These receptors were collected from a woman in her 30s in good health and CMV-seronegative. Both conserved end residues are part of each CDR3. The D gene is left open where the match is weak. Clone size is stated in some rows and not others, as once, few, many or a class when expanded.

V: TRBV6-5; D: TRBD2; size: .; J: TRBJ2-7; CDR3: CASHERGTYEQYF; DNA: TGTGCCAGCCACGAGCGGGGTACCTACGAGCAGTACTTC
V: TRBV11-3; D: .; size: .; J: TRBJ2-1; CDR3: CASSLDPTGNNEQFF; DNA: TGTGCCAGCAGCTTAGATCCTACAGGCAACAATGAGCAGTTCTTC
V: TRBV4-1; D: .; size: few; J: TRBJ2-1; CDR3: CASSQDSPSSYNEQFF; DNA: TGCGCCAGCAGCCAAGATTCCCCTAGCTCCTACAATGAGCAGTTCTTC
V: TRBV2; D: TRBD2; size: .; J: TRBJ2-7; CDR3: CASSATSAVVAEQYF; DNA: TGTGCCAGCAGCGCCACTAGCGCGGTGGTGGCCGAGCAGTACTTC
V: TRBV15; D: .; size: .; J: TRBJ2-2; CDR3: CATSSGQLNTGELFF; DNA: TGTGCCACCAGCAGCGGACAGCTAAACACCGGGGAGCTGTTTTTT
V: TRBV7-3; D: .; size: .; J: TRBJ2-1; CDR3: CASSLAPTVGSDEQFF; DNA: TGTGCCAGCAGCTTAGCCCCGACGGTGGGTAGCGATGAGCAGTTCTTC
V: TRBV5-1; D: .; size: once; J: TRBJ2-1; CDR3: CASSLPAGTLYNEQFF; DNA: TGCGCCAGCAGCTTACCCGCGGGGACTTTATACAATGAGCAGTTCTTC
V: TRBV25-1; D: TRBD1; size: .; J: TRBJ2-4; CDR3: CASSEYKGQGSYF; DNA: TGTGCCAGCAGTGAATATAAAGGACAGGGATCGTACTTC
V: TRBV28; D: .; size: .; J: TRBJ2-7; CDR3: CASTVTGLVSYEQYF; DNA: TGTGCCAGCACTGTAACAGGTCTCGTCTCCTACGAGCAGTACTTC
V: TRBV7-2; D: .; size: .; J: TRBJ2-2; CDR3: CASSPLAGLNTGELFF; DNA: TGTGCCAGCAGCCCCCTGGCGGGGCTCAACACCGGGGAGCTGTTTTTT
V: TRBV9; D: .; size: .; J: TRBJ2-2; CDR3: CASSVTGTTTGELFF; DNA: TGTGCCAGCAGCGTGACCGGGACAACTACCGGGGAGCTGTTTTTT
V: TRBV19; D: .; size: .; J: TRBJ1-1; CDR3: CASSVTEWAEAFF; DNA: TGTGCCAGTAGTGTCACAGAGTGGGCTGAAGCTTTCTTT
V: TRBV9; D: .; size: .; J: TRBJ1-2; CDR3: CASSVLQGGRYTF; DNA: TGTGCCAGCAGCGTCCTACAGGGTGGCCGCTACACCTTC
V: TRBV2; D: .; size: .; J: TRBJ2-2; CDR3: CASSEWRINTGELFF; DNA: TGTGCCAGCAGTGAGTGGCGGATAAACACCGGGGAGCTGTTTTTT
V: TRBV7-9; D: .; size: .; J: TRBJ1-5; CDR3: CASSLGSQPQHF; DNA: TGTGCCAGCAGCTTAGGCAGTCAGCCCCAGCATTTT
V: TRBV4-3; D: .; size: .; J: TRBJ1-5; CDR3: CASSQEYWGGNQPQHF; DNA: TGCGCCAGCAGCCAAGAATATTGGGGGGGCAATCAGCCCCAGCATTTT
V: TRBV15; D: .; size: .; J: TRBJ2-7; CDR3: CATRGISEFYEQYF; DNA: TGTGCCACCAGAGGCATATCGGAGTTCTACGAGCAGTACTTC
V: TRBV29-1; D: .; size: .; J: TRBJ2-1; CDR3: CSATLAETYNEQFF; DNA: TGCAGCGCAACTTTGGCGGAAACCTACAATGAGCAGTTCTTC
V: TRBV14; D: .; size: .; J: TRBJ2-3; CDR3: CASSQWLSTDTQYF; DNA: TGTGCCAGCAGCCAATGGCTCAGCACAGATACGCAGTATTTT
V: TRBV21-1; D: .; size: few; J: TRBJ2-2; CDR3: CASSDAGTGGGSAGELFF; DNA: TGTGCCAGCAGCGATGCCGGGACAGGGGGCGGTAGTGCCGGGGAGCTGTTTTTT
V: TRBV7-8; D: .; size: .; J: TRBJ2-7; CDR3: CASSSGGGQYF; DNA: TGTGCCAGCAGCTCTGGGGGCGGGCAGTACTTC
V: TRBV29-1; D: TRBD1; size: .; J: TRBJ2-7; CDR3: CSVEGGTGEFNEQYF; DNA: TGCAGCGTTGAAGGCGGGACAGGGGAATTCAACGAGCAGTACTTC
V: TRBV7-9; D: .; size: .; J: TRBJ2-5; CDR3: CASSRVELVNLYQETQYF; DNA: TGTGCCAGCAGCCGTGTGGAGCTGGTAAACCTGTACCAAGAGACCCAGTACTTC
V: TRBV5-6; D: .; size: .; J: TRBJ2-7; CDR3: CASSSTNSYEQYF; DNA: TGTGCCAGCAGCTCAACTAACTCCTACGAGCAGTACTTC
V: TRBV28; D: TRBD2; size: .; J: TRBJ2-1; CDR3: CASSVHSGRASGEQFF; DNA: TGTGCCAGCAGTGTTCATAGCGGGAGGGCTTCGGGTGAGCAGTTCTTC
V: TRBV4-2; D: .; size: .; J: TRBJ2-5; CDR3: CASSQEPGEETQYF; DNA: TGTGCCAGCAGCCAAGAACCGGGAGAAGAGACCCAGTACTTC
V: TRBV5-1; D: TRBD2; size: .; J: TRBJ2-7; CDR3: CASSLAGLAASYEQYF; DNA: TGCGCCAGCAGCTTGGCTGGACTAGCTGCCTCCTACGAGCAGTACTTC
V: TRBV2; D: TRBD2; size: .; J: TRBJ2-7; CDR3: CASSEPQRGSYEQYF; DNA: TGTGCCAGCAGTGAACCTCAGCGGGGGTCGTACGAGCAGTACTTC
V: TRBV18; D: .; size: .; J: TRBJ2-7; CDR3: CASSRVRGQTTSYEQYF; DNA: TGTGCCAGCTCACGGGTCCGAGGTCAAACCACCTCCTACGAGCAGTACTTC
V: TRBV5-1; D: TRBD1; size: .; J: TRBJ2-5; CDR3: CASSVTGGQETQYF; DNA: TGCGCCAGCAGCGTAACAGGGGGTCAAGAGACCCAGTACTTC
V: TRBV7-2; D: TRBD2; size: .; J: TRBJ2-1; CDR3: CASSLAAAGVYEQFF; DNA: TGTGCCAGCAGCTTAGCGGCTGCGGGAGTGTATGAGCAGTTCTTC
V: TRBV7-9; D: TRBD1; size: once; J: TRBJ1-6; CDR3: CASSVQGEGSPLHF; DNA: TGTGCCAGCAGCGTGCAGGGGGAAGGTTCACCCCTCCACTTT
V: TRBV28; D: .; size: .; J: TRBJ2-2; CDR3: CASGTANTGELFF; DNA: TGTGCCAGCGGGACTGCGAACACCGGGGAGCTGTTTTTT
V: TRBV5-1; D: .; size: few; J: TRBJ1-6; CDR3: CASSPAGAGKNNSPLHF; DNA: TGCGCCAGCAGCCCCGCGGGGGCAGGGAAGAATAATTCACCCCTCCACTTT
V: TRBV14; D: .; size: .; J: TRBJ1-1; CDR3: CASSHQGNTEAFF; DNA: TGTGCCAGCAGCCATCAGGGTAACACTGAAGCTTTCTTT
V: TRBV5-4; D: .; size: .; J: TRBJ2-5; CDR3: CASRTKRQETQYF; DNA: TGTGCCAGCCGGACTAAGAGGCAAGAGACCCAGTACTTC
V: TRBV29-1; D: .; size: once; J: TRBJ1-6; CDR3: CTRGNSPLHF; DNA: TGCACCAGGGGTAATTCACCCCTCCACTTT
V: TRBV12-5; D: .; size: .; J: TRBJ1-2; CDR3: CASGLAANYGYTF; DNA: TGTGCTAGTGGTTTGGCCGCTAACTATGGCTACACCTTC
V: TRBV12-5; D: .; size: .; J: TRBJ1-1; CDR3: CASGLSFNTEAFF; DNA: TGTGCTAGTGGTTTAAGCTTTAACACTGAAGCTTTCTTT
V: TRBV7-2; D: TRBD1; size: .; J: TRBJ2-7; CDR3: CASSLAPGTGVEQYF; DNA: TGTGCCAGCAGCTTAGCCCCCGGGACAGGGGTCGAGCAGTACTTC
V: TRBV10-2; D: .; size: .; J: TRBJ2-7; CDR3: CASSDQGQGRDYEQYF; DNA: TGCGCCAGCAGTGATCAAGGGCAGGGTAGAGATTACGAGCAGTACTTC